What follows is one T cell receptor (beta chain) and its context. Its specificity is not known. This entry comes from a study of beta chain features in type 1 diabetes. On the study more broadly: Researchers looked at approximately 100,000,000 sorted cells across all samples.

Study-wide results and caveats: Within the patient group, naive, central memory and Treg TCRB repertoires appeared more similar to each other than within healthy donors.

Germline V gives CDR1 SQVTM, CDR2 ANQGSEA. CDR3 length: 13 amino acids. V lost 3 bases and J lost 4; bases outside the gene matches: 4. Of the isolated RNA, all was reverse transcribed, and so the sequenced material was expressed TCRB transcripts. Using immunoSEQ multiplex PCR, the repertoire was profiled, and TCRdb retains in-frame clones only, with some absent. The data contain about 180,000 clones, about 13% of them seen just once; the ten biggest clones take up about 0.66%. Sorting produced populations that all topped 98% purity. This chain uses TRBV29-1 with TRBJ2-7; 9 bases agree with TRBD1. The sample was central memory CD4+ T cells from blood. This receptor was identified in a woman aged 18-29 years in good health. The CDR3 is CSVDSGQGYEQYF. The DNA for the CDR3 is TGCAGCGTTGATAGCGGACAGGGGTACGAGCAGTACTTC.